The 14 T cell receptor beta chains below were found in one sample sequenced in a study of blood T cell repertoires in COVID-19. Repertoires were generated with immunoSEQ multiplex PCR, while TCRdb's copy carries only in-frame clones and drops some. The sample contains some 100,000 clones, about 90% of which appear only once. The source material was peripheral blood. These receptors were obtained from a man between 25 and 39 years old in a cohort sampled during active COVID-19.

The J gene is TRBJ1-2, the V gene TRBV7-9; 12 bases agree with TRBD1. V lost 3 bases to trimming and J lost 3 bases; unmatched junction nucleotides: 5. Germline CDR1 SEHNR, CDR2 FQNEAQ (reference sequence). The CDR3 spans 16 residues. The CDR3 here is CASSFPGTGGDYGYTF. CDR3 in DNA: TGTGCCAGCAGCTTCCCCGGGACAGGGGGCGACTATGGCTACACCTTC.

V gene TRBV29-1 combines with J gene TRBJ2-5; no clear D gene. Trimming removed 2 bases from V and 3 bases from J, with 4 bases in between. This CDR3 is 11 amino acids long. CDR1 is SQVTM and CDR2 is ANQGSEA in the germline V gene. CDR3 in amino acids: CSVEREETQYF. DNA of the CDR3: TGCAGCGTTGAACGGGAAGAGACCCAGTACTTC.

V usage is TRBV7-2 and J usage is TRBJ2-7; 14 bases align to TRBD2. This CDR3 comprises 18 residues. V was pared by 5 bases and J by 3 bases, with 12 bases of the junction left unmatched. The germline gives CDR1 SGHTA, CDR2 FQGNSA. CDR3 nucleotide sequence: TGTGCCAGCAGCCTAGAGGGACTAGCGGGGGCCATGATCTACGAGCAGTACTTC. This sequence encodes CASSLEGLAGAMIYEQYF.

V usage is TRBV5-5 and J usage is TRBJ2-5; TRBD1 aligns across 7 bases. Per germline, CDR1 SGHKS and CDR2 YYEKEE (reference sequence). This CDR3 region has 16 residues. With V trimmed by 0 bases and J by 1 base, 6 bases remained unmatched. The chain's CDR3 is CASSLALTGSQETQYF. CDR3 bases: TGTGCCAGCAGCTTGGCCCTGACAGGGTCCCAAGAGACCCAGTACTTC.

The CDR3 reads CASSPGLAMETQYF. The CDR3 DNA reads as TGTGCCAGCAGTCCAGGACTAGCAATGGAGACCCAGTACTTC. The chain links TRBV2 to TRBJ2-5, with 8 positions matching TRBD2. The germline gives CDR1 SNHLY, CDR2 FYNNEI. The CDR3 sequence is 14 residues long. V dropped 5 bases and J dropped 5; count of bases not matched to a gene: 7.

The chain combines TRBV19 with TRBJ1-3; tentative D call: TRBD1 (6 bases). The CDR3 spans 14 residues. CDR1 and CDR2 (germline): LNHDA, SQIVND (reference sequence). Trimming cost V 9 bases and J 1 base, with 13 bases left between them. The CDR3 reads CASETGSSGNTIYF. CDR3 DNA: TGTGCCAGCGAAACAGGGTCTTCTGGAAACACCATATATTTT.

This clone was observed a few times. The genes are TRBV2 and TRBJ2-7, with D tentatively TRBD1 (5 bases). The V gene's germline CDR1 is SNHLY and CDR2 FYNNEI. With 1 base removed from V and 3 bases from J, the gap between germline ends came to 10 bases. CDR3 length: 14 amino acids. This CDR3 reads CASSEGLRGYEQYF. DNA of the CDR3: TGTGCCAGCAGTGAAGGCCTTAGGGGCTACGAGCAGTACTTC.

The chain carries TRBV7-9 and TRBJ1-1, with a tentative D call TRBD1 (5 bases). The CDR3 covers 12 residues. V lost 0 bases and J 11 bases, leaving 10 bases between the germline ends. Germline V gene sequence: CDR1 SEHNR, CDR2 FQNEAQ (reference sequence). CDR3 DNA: TGTGCCAGCAGCTTAGCGCGCGGGGGTGCTTTCTTT. Its translation is CASSLARGGAFF.

The chain joins TRBV5-6 to TRBJ2-5; possibly TRBD2 for D (6 bases). The CDR3 contains 13 residues. CDR1 is SGHDT and CDR2 is YYEEEE in the germline V gene. V was cut by 3 bases and J by 5 bases, with 11 bases left in between. The CDR3 loop reads CASSSLALETQYF. CDR3 bases: TGTGCCAGCAGCTCACTAGCTTTGGAGACCCAGTACTTC.

The V and J genes are TRBV7-2 and TRBJ1-2; D ambiguous. The V gene lost 4 bases and the J gene lost 3 bases, with 9 bases spanning the gap. This CDR3 is built from 13 residues. Per the germline V gene, CDR1 is SGHTA and CDR2 is FQGNSA. DNA for the CDR3: TGTGCCAGCAGCTCCCCGGGTGACTATGGCTACACCTTC. This encodes CASSSPGDYGYTF.

V and J are TRBV7-2 and TRBJ1-5; D uncertain. Germline V lookup: CDR1 SGHTA, CDR2 FQGNSA. The CDR3 totals 12 residues. Trimming removed 5 bases at V and 3 bases at J, with 5 bases between. The CDR3: CASSNFNQPQHF. CDR3 nucleotide sequence: TGTGCCAGCAGCAACTTCAATCAGCCCCAGCATTTT.

The chain recombines TRBV5-8 with TRBJ2-1; the D gene is possibly TRBD2 (5 bases). Deletions cut 1 base from V and 2 bases from J, with 13 bases between. The germline V gene has CDR1 SGHTS and CDR2 YDEGEE. The CDR3 is 16 amino acids. CDR3 residues: CASSLSGLLAYNEQFF. CDR3 nucleotides: TGTGCCAGCAGCTTGTCAGGACTGCTGGCCTACAATGAGCAGTTCTTC.

The rearrangement uses TRBV5-1 and TRBJ2-7, with TRBD1 matching 7 bases. Germline values: CDR1 SGHRS, CDR2 YFSETQ. The CDR3 sequence is 14 residues long. Trimming took 1 base from V and 6 from J; bases not matched to a gene: 7. The CDR3 DNA reads as TGCGCCAGCAGCTTGAGTGGACAGGCGGGCGAGCAGTACTTC. Amino acid sequence: CASSLSGQAGEQYF.

This chain links TRBV5-6 with TRBJ2-2; no firm D call. Trimming cost V 3 bases and J 4 bases, with 7 bases left between them. In germline, CDR1 is SGHDT, CDR2 YYEEEE. The CDR3 loop spans 13 amino acids. The CDR3 loop is CASSSQSTGELFF. CDR3 coding DNA: TGTGCCAGCAGCTCACAGTCCACCGGGGAGCTGTTTTTT. Drawing the rest from reference TRBV5-6 and TRBJ2-2, the complete variable domain is DAGVTQSPTHLIKTRGQQVTLRCSPKSGHDTVSWYQQALGQGPQFIFQYYEEEERQRGNFPDRFSGHQFPNYSSELNVNALLLGDSALYLCASSSQSTGELFFGEGSRLTVL.